The 17 T cell receptor beta chains below were found in one sample sequenced in a study of blood T cells in healthy people across ages. Combining a sample-barcoded 5' primer with a J-beta primer mix, a second PCR ran for roughly 7 to 12 cycles. Each CDR3 protein gets one entry after TCRdb re-called the 5' RACE reads with MiXCR. The sample has approximately 850,000 distinct CDR3 sequences, roughly 50% seen once; the top ten hold 20% to 25%. The sequenced sample consisted of blood. The origin of the receptors is a man under 40 in good health.

The chain carries TRBV11-2 and TRBJ1-2; D is undetermined. Germline lookup yields CDR1 SGHAT and CDR2 FQNNGV. There are 15 residues in the CDR3. Deletions cut 1 base from V and 2 bases from J, with 11 bases between. The CDR3 DNA reads TGTGCCAGCAGCTTAGGGTTCGGGGTGAACTATGGCTACACCTTC. Translation: CASSLGFGVNYGYTF.

The chain joins TRBV21-1 to TRBJ2-4; the table's D gene call, TRBD1, was not cross checked with the DNA. TRBV21-1 is designated a pseudogene. CDR3 size: 17 residues. DNA of the CDR3: TGTGCCAGCAGCAAAAGGGGGGGACAGGGGGCCTCAAACATTCAGTACTTC. It encodes CASSKRGGQGASNIQYF.

This clonotype showed up just a few times. This sequence joins TRBV20-1 and TRBJ2-1; D is perhaps TRBD2 (7 bases). V was pared by 6 bases and J by 9 bases, with 18 bases between. The CDR3 runs to 13 residues. Germline CDR1 reads DFQATT; CDR2 reads SNEGSKA (reference sequence). CDR3 nucleotides: TGCAGTGCCCTCCGGGGGGCCCGTAGTGAGCAGTTCTTC. This encodes CSALRGARSEQFF.

The sample holds a few counts of this clonotype. This sequence joins TRBV20-1 and TRBJ2-4; TRBD2 is a possible D gene (5 bases). The J call may be wrong; the DNA end is better matched by TRBJ2-7. Germline CDR1 reads DFQATT; CDR2 reads SNEGSKA (reference sequence). The CDR3 contains 13 residues. For the CDR3, the DNA is TGCAGTGCTAGAGCGGTCGGGAAGTACGAGCAGTACTTC. Its translation is CSARAVGKYEQYF.

This chain connects TRBV12-3 or TRBV12-4 to TRBJ2-4, with TRBD1 matching over 8 bases. The V and J ends lost 7 bases and 3 bases, in that order; junction bases with no gene match: 5. The CDR3 extends over 14 amino acids. The CDR3 nucleotides are TGTGCCAGCACCTTGACAGGGGACAAAAACATTCAGTACTTC. This codes for CASTLTGDKNIQYF.

V is TRBV20-1 and J is TRBJ2-4; D is uncertain. TRBJ2-7 matches the DNA end more closely, so the J call is doubtful. This CDR3 contains 10 residues. Germline loops: CDR1 DFQATT, CDR2 SNEGSKA (reference sequence). The CDR3, as DNA: TGCAGTGCTACAGACCACGAGCAGTACTTC. Amino acids: CSATDHEQYF.

The J gene is TRBJ2-3, the V gene TRBV6-2 or TRBV6-3; 11 bases map to TRBD2. The CDR3 totals 17 residues. CDR1 and CDR2 (germline): MNHEY, SVGEGT. V shed 5 bases and J 7 bases; nucleotides not matched to a gene: 14. The CDR3 nucleotides read TGTGCCAGCAGTAGGTCCCCACTAGCGGGAGTATTGAATACGCAGTATTTT. This sequence encodes CASSRSPLAGVLNTQYF.

This clonotype was recorded only once. This chain links TRBV7-2 with TRBJ2-3, with D possibly matching TRBD2 (6 bases). The CDR3 covers 15 residues. Per germline, CDR1 SGHTA and CDR2 FQGNSA. Deletions cut 4 bases from V and 2 bases from J, with 13 bases between. The CDR3 protein is CASSSRGTYTDTQYF. CDR3 nucleotides: TGTGCCAGCAGCTCCCGAGGGACTTACACAGATACGCAGTATTTT.

V and J are TRBV27 and TRBJ2-3, with D possibly TRBD2 on 5 matching bases. Germline V CDR1 and CDR2: MNHEY, SMNVEV (reference sequence). The CDR3 runs 17 residues. Trimming shortened V by 4 bases and J by 2 bases, and 19 bases separated the two germline ends. The CDR3 here is CASSSLAMWPYTDTQYF. The CDR3 nucleotides are TGTGCCAGCAGTTCCCTAGCCATGTGGCCCTACACAGATACGCAGTATTTT.

On this clonotype itself: Its ends do not fully match the called genes, so a read error is possible. The rearrangement uses TRBV29-1 and TRBJ2-4; D not certain. The germline gives CDR1 SQVTM, CDR2 ANQGSEA. The CDR3 has 12 amino acids. The CDR3 nucleotides are TGCGGCGTGTGTGGCTCTAAAAACATTCAGTACTTC. Protein sequence: CGVCGSKNIQYF.

The count of this clonotype is one. V usage is TRBV6-1 and J usage is TRBJ2-7; D possibly corresponds to TRBD1 (6 bases). This CDR3 has 13 amino acids. Trimming removed 9 bases from V and 3 bases from J, with 15 bases in between. Germline V CDR1 and CDR2: MNHNS, SASEGT. This chain's CDR3 is CASNRDIFYEQYF. DNA of the CDR3: TGTGCCAGTAATCGGGACATTTTCTACGAGCAGTACTTC.

This chain links TRBV9 with TRBJ2-3; 14 bases align to TRBD2. CDR1 and CDR2 (germline): SGDLS, YYNGEE. The ends lost 3 bases at V and 4 bases at J; junction bases unmatched: 4. CDR3 length: 16 residues. CDR3 sequence reads: CASSGPTSGRADTQYF. CDR3 DNA: TGTGCCAGCAGCGGCCCGACTAGCGGGAGGGCAGATACGCAGTATTTT.

This clonotype was picked up a small number of times. The chain recombines TRBV6-6 with TRBJ1-1, with no clear D. The ends were cut back, 7 bases at V and 0 bases at J, with 6 bases in the middle. Germline lookup yields CDR1 MNHNY and CDR2 SVGAGI (reference sequence). The CDR3 spans 12 residues. CDR3 sequence: CASKRMNTEAFF. In DNA form, the CDR3 reads TGTGCCAGCAAGAGAATGAACACTGAAGCTTTCTTT.

This chain links TRBV10-3 with TRBJ2-1; 7 bases fit TRBD2. Germline trimming cut 4 bases from V and 8 bases from J; bases unmatched to any gene: 11. This CDR3 contains 15 residues. From germline, CDR1 is ENHRY and CDR2 SYGVKD. The CDR3 coding sequence is TGTGCCATCAGTGCGGGACTACACCAGGGCGATGAGCAGTTCTTC. Translation gives CAISAGLHQGDEQFF.

The CDR3 loop reads CAPGNSGGYTF. For the CDR3, the DNA is TGTGCGCCGGGGAATTCCGGTGGCTACACCTTC. The chain carries TRBV7-9 and TRBJ1-2, with D unresolved. The V gene's germline CDR1 is SEHNR and CDR2 FQNEAQ (reference sequence). The CDR3 loop spans 11 amino acids.

V and J are TRBV7-2 and TRBJ2-3; 7 bases align to TRBD1. The V segment lost 4 bases and the J segment 5 bases; nucleotides outside the gene matches: 3. This CDR3 spans 13 amino acids. Germline V gene sequence: CDR1 SGHTA, CDR2 FQGNSA. CDR3 region: CASSYRDRDTQYF. For the CDR3, the DNA is TGTGCCAGCAGCTACAGGGACAGAGATACGCAGTATTTT.

CDR3 sequence: CASSPPGGPINYGYTF. The DNA of the CDR3 is TGTGCCAGCTCACCACCGGGGGGACCCATTAACTATGGCTACACCTTC. J is TRBJ1-2 and V is TRBV18; possible D gene TRBD1, 5 bases. Deletions cut 0 bases from V and 1 base from J, with 12 bases between. Per germline, CDR1 KGHSH and CDR2 LQKENI. This CDR3 is built from 16 residues.